A single sample gave rise to the 27 T cell receptor beta chains below, sequenced in a study of T cell clonotyping in hematopoietic cell transplantation. Data came from immunoSEQ multiplex PCR; TCRdb stores just in-frame clones and leaves some out. Among more than 10,000 clones listed, more than 90% were seen once. This sample comprised PBMCs, obtained 100 days after allogeneic stem cell transplant. The source of these receptors is a female patient aged 45 to 65 who had an allogeneic stem cell transplant from an unrelated donor, so the T cells may come from the graft donor. Some clones in this sample may be carry-over from other donors' samples.

This sequence joins TRBV5-8 and TRBJ1-2, with D tentatively TRBD1 (6 bases). The germline gives CDR1 SGHTS, CDR2 YDEGEE. Trimming removed 0 bases at V and 8 bases at J, with 17 bases between. This CDR3 region has 15 residues. Here the CDR3 reads CASSLDLGANSGYTF. The CDR3 nucleotides are TGTGCCAGCAGCTTGGATCTGGGGGCTAATAGCGGCTACACCTTC.

The chain couples TRBV5-5 to TRBJ2-7, with D possibly being TRBD1 or TRBD2 (6 bases each). Germline assignment: CDR1 SGHKS and CDR2 YYEKEE (reference sequence). Trimming took off 3 bases at V and 4 bases at J, with 11 bases between the two ends. The CDR3 is made up of 13 amino acids. CDR3 DNA sequence: TGTGCCAGCAGCTGGAGGGGGGAATACGAGCAGTACTTC. This encodes CASSWRGEYEQYF.

CDR3 coding DNA: TGCGCCAGCAGCTTGGCAGGGGCTAACTATGGCTACACCTTC. As protein: CASSLAGANYGYTF. This sequence joins TRBV5-1 and TRBJ1-2; the D gene is possibly TRBD1 (6 bases). The germline V gene encodes CDR1 SGHRS and CDR2 YFSETQ. The V gene lost 0 bases and the J gene lost 0 bases, with 6 bases spanning the gap. This CDR3 has 14 amino acids.

The chain has TRBV2 and TRBJ1-5; D unclear. The CDR3 loop spans 16 amino acids. Deletions cut 6 bases from V and 4 bases from J, with 19 bases between. CDR1 and CDR2 (germline): SNHLY, FYNNEI. For the CDR3, the DNA is TGTGCCAGCAGGAGGCACTCCTTAGACCCAAATCAGCCCCAGCATTTT. It translates to CASRRHSLDPNQPQHF.

V usage is TRBV28 and J usage is TRBJ2-2; possibly TRBD1 for D (6 bases). Per the germline V gene, CDR1 is MDHEN and CDR2 is SYDVKM. Trimming took off 5 bases at V and 4 bases at J, with 11 bases between the two ends. The CDR3 runs to 14 residues. CDR3 DNA: TGTGCCAGCAGTGATCTCAGGGGCACCGGGGAGCTGTTTTTT. Translating gives CASSDLRGTGELFF.

This rearrangement joins TRBV29-1 to TRBJ2-5; 7 bases fit TRBD2. The CDR3 is 14 amino acids. V shed 2 bases, J shed 5 bases, and the junction held 8 bases outside the gene matches. From germline, CDR1 is SQVTM and CDR2 ANQGSEA. CDR3 in amino acids: CSVEQTGGGETQYF. The CDR3 DNA is TGCAGCGTTGAACAGACGGGGGGTGGCGAGACCCAGTACTTC.

The chain couples TRBV2 to TRBJ2-1, with D perhaps matching TRBD1 (6 bases). V shed 7 bases and J shed 4 bases, with 20 bases lying between them. The CDR3 length is 16 residues. Germline CDR1 and CDR2: SNHLY and FYNNEI. The CDR3 DNA follows: TGTGCCAGCAACCCCCCGACTCGAACAGGGTACAATGAGCAGTTCTTC. It specifies CASNPPTRTGYNEQFF.

The chain has TRBV4-3 and TRBJ2-3, with D unclear. V lost 0 bases, J lost 4 bases, and 8 bases lay in between. The CDR3 consists of 14 residues. Germline loops: CDR1 LGHNA, CDR2 YSLEER. CDR3 in amino acids: CASSQERRPDTQYF. CDR3 DNA sequence: TGCGCCAGCAGCCAAGAACGACGGCCAGATACGCAGTATTTT.

The CDR3 spells CASSVSPGGLEQGDGYTF. The CDR3 DNA follows: TGTGCCAGCAGTGTTTCGCCCGGGGGTTTGGAGCAGGGCGATGGCTACACCTTC. The V call is TRBV2, the J call TRBJ1-2; perhaps TRBD1 as D (5 bases). The length of the CDR3 is 18 residues. V lost 4 bases and J lost 6, with 27 bases in between. Germline V CDR1 and CDR2: SNHLY, FYNNEI.

The CDR3 loop reads CASSVFENEQFF. The CDR3 DNA sequence: TGTGCCAGCAGCGTATTTGAGAATGAGCAGTTCTTC. V and J are TRBV9 and TRBJ2-1; D gene unclear. V lost 1 base, J lost 7 bases, and 6 bases lay in between. Looked up from germline, CDR1 is SGDLS and CDR2 is YYNGEE. The CDR3 totals 12 residues.

This chain links TRBV30 with TRBJ1-2; D unresolved. The CDR3 is made up of 13 amino acids. Germline CDR1 is GTSNPN and CDR2 is SVGIG (reference sequence). The V end was cut by 3 bases, the J end by 1 base, with 9 bases between. The CDR3 coding sequence is TGTGCCTGGAGAGAATCCTTTAACTATGGCTACACCTTC. Translation: CAWRESFNYGYTF.

This clone came up once. This sequence joins TRBV19 and TRBJ2-5; no reliable D call. V shed 6 bases and J shed 0 bases, with 8 bases lying between them. Germline V gene data show CDR1 as LNHDA and CDR2 as SQIVND (reference sequence). The CDR3 spans 13 residues. CDR3 nucleotide sequence: TGTGCCAGTAGGGAAAGGAACCAAGAGACCCAGTACTTC. Its translation is CASRERNQETQYF.

This clone was counted once. The chain joins TRBV7-8 to TRBJ2-5; weak D call: TRBD1 (5 bases). The CDR3 consists of 14 residues. The V gene's germline CDR1 is SGHVS and CDR2 FQNEAQ. Trimming removed 1 base from V and 5 bases from J, with 11 bases in between. In nucleotides, the CDR3 is TGTGCCAGCAGCTTAGAAGGGGTATGGGAGACCCAGTACTTC. Translating gives CASSLEGVWETQYF.

The chain has TRBV7-2 and TRBJ1-2, with a possible D match to TRBD1 (6 bases). The V and J ends lost 5 bases and 7 bases respectively, with 14 bases between them. CDR3 size: 13 residues. Germline CDR1 is SGHTA and CDR2 is FQGNSA. CDR3 sequence (DNA): TGTGCCAGCAGCGCTAACGGGGGCGGTGGCTACACCTTC. Its translation: CASSANGGGGYTF.

The chain couples TRBV29-1 to TRBJ2-1; D might be TRBD1 or TRBD2, each matching 5 bases. Germline V gives CDR1 SQVTM, CDR2 ANQGSEA. Trimming cost V 6 bases and J 1 base, with 13 bases left between them. This CDR3 has 14 residues. CDR3 DNA: TGCAGCGTGCAGGGAGATGGGTCCTACAATGAGCAGTTCTTC. Protein product: CSVQGDGSYNEQFF.

The CDR3 loop is CASSERTGHNEQFF. CDR3 bases: TGTGCCAGCAGTGAACGGACAGGCCACAATGAGCAGTTCTTC. The chain recombines TRBV6-1 with TRBJ2-1; TRBD1 agrees at 7 bases. CDR1 is MNHNS, CDR2 SASEGT, per germline. This CDR3 region has 14 residues. Trimming took 2 bases from V and 5 from J; bases not matched to a gene: 3.

To note about this clone: The sample holds other DNA sequences that translate to the same CDR3. This chain uses TRBV14 with TRBJ1-2; 9 bases fit TRBD1. The CDR3 is 17 residues long. Germline values: CDR1 SGHDN, CDR2 FVKESK. Trimming took 1 base from V and 8 from J; bases not matched to a gene: 14. CDR3 amino acids: CASSQGSPGQGGSGYTF. The CDR3 bases are TGTGCCAGCAGCCAAGGGTCCCCGGGACAGGGAGGATCGGGCTACACCTTC.

Written as DNA, the CDR3 is TGCAGTGCTAATAGCGGGGATACGCAGTATTTT. As protein: CSANSGDTQYF. The chain employs TRBV20-1 and TRBJ2-3; 7 bases align to TRBD2. V trimming: 4 bases; J trimming: 6 bases; junction bases outside the gene matches: 1. Germline V gives CDR1 DFQATT, CDR2 SNEGSKA (reference sequence). The length of the CDR3 is 11 residues.

The V call is TRBV30, the J call TRBJ2-3; D is undetermined. Trimming cost V 2 bases and J 4 bases, with 7 bases left between them. The CDR3 is made up of 12 amino acids. Germline V lookup: CDR1 GTSNPN, CDR2 SVGIG (reference sequence). The CDR3 loop reads CAWSTAPDTQYF. CDR3 DNA sequence: TGTGCCTGGAGTACCGCTCCAGATACGCAGTATTTT.

The chain combines TRBV2 with TRBJ2-7; D might be TRBD2 (5 bases). Germline V gene data show CDR1 as SNHLY and CDR2 as FYNNEI. This CDR3 region has 15 residues. V was shortened by 2 bases and J by 4 bases, with 15 bases between the two germline ends. The CDR3 protein is CASSEIGRRGYEQYF. The CDR3 DNA reads TGTGCCAGCAGTGAAATCGGCAGGCGCGGGTACGAGCAGTACTTC.

The gene calls are TRBV5-4 and TRBJ1-4; TRBD1 agrees at 11 bases. CDR1 SGHNT and CDR2 YYREEE come from the germline V gene (reference sequence). The ends lost 3 bases at V and 8 bases at J; junction bases unmatched: 6. This CDR3 region has 15 residues. CDR3 amino acids: CASSSLGTGGEKLFF. For the CDR3, the DNA is TGTGCCAGCAGCTCGCTCGGGACAGGGGGAGAAAAACTGTTTTTT.

This sequence joins TRBV9 and TRBJ2-3; 10 positions agree with TRBD2. Germline-derived CDR1 and CDR2 are SGDLS and YYNGEE. The CDR3 sequence is 15 residues long. Losses at the gene ends were 0 bases for V and 8 bases for J; bases not matched to a gene: 6. In DNA form, the CDR3 reads TGTGCCAGCAGCGTAGAGTCTAGCGGGAGTCGTACGCAGTATTTT. Its protein product is CASSVESSGSRTQYF.

The chain has TRBV9 and TRBJ2-5; D gene ambiguous. Germline V CDR1 and CDR2: SGDLS, YYNGEE. This CDR3 contains 15 residues. V was pared by 7 bases and J by 5 bases, with 21 bases between. The CDR3 protein is CASAHIGLREETQYF. CDR3 sequence (DNA): TGTGCCAGCGCCCATATCGGGCTACGAGAGGAGACCCAGTACTTC.

The CDR3 protein is CASSQDWLAGYSGANVLTF. The CDR3 DNA sequence: TGCGCCAGCAGCCAAGATTGGCTAGCGGGGTACTCTGGGGCCAACGTCCTGACTTTC. V gene TRBV4-3 combines with J gene TRBJ2-6; 9 nucleotides align to TRBD2. Germline loops: CDR1 LGHNA, CDR2 YSLEER. CDR3 size: 19 residues. The junction had 6 bases not matched to a gene; V was cut back by 0 bases and J by 0 bases.

The gene calls are TRBV6-1 and TRBJ1-1; possible D gene TRBD1, 6 bases. Looked up from germline, CDR1 is MNHNS and CDR2 is SASEGT. Trimming took 6 bases from V and 6 from J, leaving 17 bases between them. This CDR3 contains 14 residues. CDR3 bases: TGTGCCAGCAGGTCACAGGGATCTTCCGCTGAAGCTTTCTTT. It yields the protein CASRSQGSSAEAFF.

The chain recombines TRBV10-3 with TRBJ2-1, with TRBD2 matching over 8 bases. Germline V gene data show CDR1 as ENHRY and CDR2 as SYGVKD. Trimming at V came to 9 bases and at J to 6 bases, leaving 10 bases not matched to a gene. The CDR3 has 14 residues. The CDR3 here is CAIKPTSAINEQFF. The CDR3, as DNA: TGTGCCATAAAACCGACTAGCGCCATCAATGAGCAGTTCTTC.

The CDR3 nucleotides are TGTGCCAGCAGCTTGGGTGGTGAACGAGGACAGCCCCAGCATTTT. It encodes CASSLGGERGQPQHF. V and J are TRBV5-4 and TRBJ1-5; D remains unclear. Germline V gene sequence: CDR1 SGHNT, CDR2 YYREEE (reference sequence). The V and J ends lost 0 bases and 7 bases respectively, with 14 bases between them. The CDR3 has 15 residues.